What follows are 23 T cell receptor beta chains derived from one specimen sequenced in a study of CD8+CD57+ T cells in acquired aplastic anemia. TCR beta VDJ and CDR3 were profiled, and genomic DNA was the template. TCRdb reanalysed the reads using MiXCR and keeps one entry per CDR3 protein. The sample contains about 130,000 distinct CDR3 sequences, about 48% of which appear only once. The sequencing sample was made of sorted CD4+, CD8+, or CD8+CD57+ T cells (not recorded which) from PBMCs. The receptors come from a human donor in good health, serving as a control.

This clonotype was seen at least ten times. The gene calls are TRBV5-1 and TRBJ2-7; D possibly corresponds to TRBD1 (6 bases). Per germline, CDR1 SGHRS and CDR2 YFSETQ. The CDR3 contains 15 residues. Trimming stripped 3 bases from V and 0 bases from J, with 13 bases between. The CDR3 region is CASSYLTGLSYEQYF. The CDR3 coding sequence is TGCGCCAGCAGCTATCTGACAGGTCTCTCCTACGAGCAGTACTTC.

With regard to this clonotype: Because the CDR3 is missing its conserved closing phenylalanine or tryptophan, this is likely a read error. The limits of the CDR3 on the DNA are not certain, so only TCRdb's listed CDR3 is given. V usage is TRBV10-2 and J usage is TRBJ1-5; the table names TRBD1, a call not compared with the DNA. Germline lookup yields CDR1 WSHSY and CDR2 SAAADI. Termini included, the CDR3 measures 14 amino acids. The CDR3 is CASSEWDARQPQHS.

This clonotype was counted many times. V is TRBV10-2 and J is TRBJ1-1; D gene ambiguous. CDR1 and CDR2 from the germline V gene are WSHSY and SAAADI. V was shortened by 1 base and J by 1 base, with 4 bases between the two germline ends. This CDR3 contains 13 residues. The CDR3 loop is CASSEWENTEAFF. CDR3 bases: TGCGCCAGCAGTGAGTGGGAGAACACTGAAGCTTTCTTT.

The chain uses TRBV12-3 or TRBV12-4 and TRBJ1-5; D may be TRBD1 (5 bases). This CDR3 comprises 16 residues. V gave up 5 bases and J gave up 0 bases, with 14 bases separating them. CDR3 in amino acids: CASSPLQGVSNQPQHF. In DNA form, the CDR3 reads TGTGCCAGCAGTCCCCTGCAGGGAGTTAGCAATCAGCCCCAGCATTTT.

In nucleotides, the CDR3 is TGTGCCACGTTTAGGGCCAACGTCCTGACTTTC. It yields the protein CATFRANVLTF. This chain uses TRBV10-3 with TRBJ2-6; D call uncertain. The CDR3 is made up of 11 amino acids. From germline, CDR1 is ENHRY and CDR2 SYGVKD. V was cut by 10 bases and J by 5 bases, with 6 bases left in between.

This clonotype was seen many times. For the CDR3, the DNA is TGTGCCTGGCCGACAGGGGCCCCCCCAGATACGCAGTATTTT. It translates to CAWPTGAPPDTQYF. The V gene is TRBV2, the J gene TRBJ2-3; 8 nucleotides align to TRBD1. CDR1 SNHLY and CDR2 FYNNEI come from the germline V gene. CDR3 length equals 14 residues. The junction had 11 bases not matched to a gene; V was cut back by 11 bases and J by 4 bases.

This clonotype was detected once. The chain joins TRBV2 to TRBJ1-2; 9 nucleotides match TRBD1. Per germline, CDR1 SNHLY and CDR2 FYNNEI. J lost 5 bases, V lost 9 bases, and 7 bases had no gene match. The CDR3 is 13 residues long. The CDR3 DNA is TGTGCCAGTTCGGACAGGGGAGAGTATGGCTACACCTTC. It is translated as CASSDRGEYGYTF. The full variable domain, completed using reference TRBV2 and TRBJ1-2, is EPEVTQTPSHQVTQMGQEVILRCVPISNHLYFYWYRQILGQKVEFLVSFYNNEISEKSEIFDDQFSVERPDGSNFTLKIRSTKLEDSAMYFCASSDRGEYGYTFGSGTRLTVV.

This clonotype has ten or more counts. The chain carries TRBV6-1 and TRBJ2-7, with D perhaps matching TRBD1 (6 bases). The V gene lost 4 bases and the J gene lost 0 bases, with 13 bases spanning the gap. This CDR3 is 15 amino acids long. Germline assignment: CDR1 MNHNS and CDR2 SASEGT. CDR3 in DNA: TGTGCCAGCAGTGTGGAACAGGGTCGCTCCTACGAGCAGTACTTC. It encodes CASSVEQGRSYEQYF.

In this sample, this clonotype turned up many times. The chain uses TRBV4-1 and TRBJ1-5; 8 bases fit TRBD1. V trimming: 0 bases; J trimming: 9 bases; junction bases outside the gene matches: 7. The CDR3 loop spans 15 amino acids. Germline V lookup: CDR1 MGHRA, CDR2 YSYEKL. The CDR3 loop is CASSQEGTGFRPQHF. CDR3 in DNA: TGCGCCAGCAGCCAAGAAGGGACAGGTTTTCGGCCCCAGCATTTT.

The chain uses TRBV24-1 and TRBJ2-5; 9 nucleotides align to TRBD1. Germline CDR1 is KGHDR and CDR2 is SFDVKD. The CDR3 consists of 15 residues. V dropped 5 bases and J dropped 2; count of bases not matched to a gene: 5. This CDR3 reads CATSGGQGRQETQYF. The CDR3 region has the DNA TGTGCCACCAGTGGGGGACAGGGTAGGCAAGAGACCCAGTACTTC.

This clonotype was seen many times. Here the CDR3 reads CASSRAQRLNSPLHF. CDR3 coding DNA: TGTGCCAGCAGCCGCGCCCAGCGACTTAATTCACCCCTCCACTTT. The rearrangement uses TRBV12-3 or TRBV12-4 and TRBJ1-6; D is unclear. CDR3 length: 15 amino acids. Between the trimmed V and J ends, which lost 6 bases and 6 bases, there was a span of 15 bases.

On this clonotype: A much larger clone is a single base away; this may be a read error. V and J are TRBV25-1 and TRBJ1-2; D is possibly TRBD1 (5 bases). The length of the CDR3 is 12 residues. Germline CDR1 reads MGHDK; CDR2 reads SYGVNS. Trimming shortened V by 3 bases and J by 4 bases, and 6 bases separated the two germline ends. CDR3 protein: CASSEDIYGYTF. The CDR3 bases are TGTGCCAGCAGTGAGGACATCTATGGCTACACCTTC.

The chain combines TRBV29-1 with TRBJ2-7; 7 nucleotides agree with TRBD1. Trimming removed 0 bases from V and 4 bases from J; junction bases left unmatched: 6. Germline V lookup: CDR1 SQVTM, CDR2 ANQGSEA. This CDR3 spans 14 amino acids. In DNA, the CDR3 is TGCAGCGTTGAAGAAGGGACAGCGAGTTACGAGCAGTACTTC. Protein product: CSVEEGTASYEQYF.

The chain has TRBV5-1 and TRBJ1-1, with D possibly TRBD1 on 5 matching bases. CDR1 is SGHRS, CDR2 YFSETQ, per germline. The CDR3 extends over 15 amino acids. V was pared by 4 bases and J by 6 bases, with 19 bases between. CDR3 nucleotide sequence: TGCGCCAGCAGCCCGGAATTTGGGGCCTTCCCTGAAGCTTTCTTT. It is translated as CASSPEFGAFPEAFF.

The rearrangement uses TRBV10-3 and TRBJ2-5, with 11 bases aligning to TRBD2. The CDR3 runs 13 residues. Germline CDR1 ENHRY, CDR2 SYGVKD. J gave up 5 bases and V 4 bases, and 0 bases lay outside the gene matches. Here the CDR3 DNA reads TGTGCCATCAGTGGACTAGCGGGGGAGACCCAGTACTTC. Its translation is CAISGLAGETQYF.

The CDR3 sequence is CASRSAGGRTDTQYF. CDR3 coding DNA: TGTGCCAGCAGATCAGCGGGGGGACGCACAGATACGCAGTATTTT. The chain uses TRBV2 and TRBJ2-3; 9 bases align to TRBD2. The CDR3 contains 15 residues. The germline CDR1 and CDR2 sequences are SNHLY and FYNNEI. V was clipped by 6 bases and J by 1 base; unmatched bases: 5.

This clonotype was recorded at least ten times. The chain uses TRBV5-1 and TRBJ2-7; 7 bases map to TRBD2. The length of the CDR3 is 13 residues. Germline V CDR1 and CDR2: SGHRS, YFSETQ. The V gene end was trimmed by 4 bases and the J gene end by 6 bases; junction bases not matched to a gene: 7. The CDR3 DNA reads TGCGCCAGCAGCCACAACGGGGGGAGCGAGCAGTACTTC. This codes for CASSHNGGSEQYF. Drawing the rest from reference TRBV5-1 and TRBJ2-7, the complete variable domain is KAGVTQTPRYLIKTRGQQVTLSCSPISGHRSVSWYQQTPGQGLQFLFEYFSETQRNKGNFPGRFSGRQFSNSRSEMNVSTLELGDSALYLCASSHNGGSEQYFGPGTRLTVT.

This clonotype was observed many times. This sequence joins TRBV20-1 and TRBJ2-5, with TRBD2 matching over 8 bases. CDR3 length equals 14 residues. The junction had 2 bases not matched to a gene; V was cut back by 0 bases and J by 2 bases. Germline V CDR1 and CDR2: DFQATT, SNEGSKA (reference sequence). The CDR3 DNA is TGCAGTGCTAGAGACGGACTAGCTCAAGAGACCCAGTACTTC. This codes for CSARDGLAQETQYF.

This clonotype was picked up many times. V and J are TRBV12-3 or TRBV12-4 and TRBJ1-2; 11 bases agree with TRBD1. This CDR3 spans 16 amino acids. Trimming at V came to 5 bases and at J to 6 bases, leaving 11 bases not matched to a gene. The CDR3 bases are TGTGCCAGCAGTACCTCCGGGACAGGGGGTAGGGATGGCTACACCTTC. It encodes CASSTSGTGGRDGYTF.

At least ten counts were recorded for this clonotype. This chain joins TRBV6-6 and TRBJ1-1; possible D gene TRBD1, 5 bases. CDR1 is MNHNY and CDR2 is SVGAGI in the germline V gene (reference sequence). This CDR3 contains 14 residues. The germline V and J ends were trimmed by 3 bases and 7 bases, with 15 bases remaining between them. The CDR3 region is CASSYTPGKDEAFF. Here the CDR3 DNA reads TGTGCCAGCAGTTATACCCCAGGGAAAGATGAAGCTTTCTTT.

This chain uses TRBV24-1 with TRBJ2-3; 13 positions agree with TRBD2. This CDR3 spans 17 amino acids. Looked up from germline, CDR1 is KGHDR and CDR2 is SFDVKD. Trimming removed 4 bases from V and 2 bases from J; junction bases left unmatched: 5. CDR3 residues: CATSDSGLAGTTDTQYF. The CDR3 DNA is TGTGCCACCAGTGACTCGGGACTAGCGGGAACCACAGATACGCAGTATTTT.

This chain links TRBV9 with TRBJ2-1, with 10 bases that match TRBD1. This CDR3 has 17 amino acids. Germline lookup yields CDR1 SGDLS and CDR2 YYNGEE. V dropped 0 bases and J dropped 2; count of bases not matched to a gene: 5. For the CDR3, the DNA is TGTGCCAGCAGCGTAGGAGTCGGGACAGGGGCCTACAATGAGCAGTTCTTC. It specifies CASSVGVGTGAYNEQFF. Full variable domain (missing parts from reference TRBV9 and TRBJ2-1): DSGVTQTPKHLITATGQRVTLRCSPRSGDLSVYWYQQSLDQGLQFLIQYYNGEERAKGNILERFSAQQFPDLHSELNLSSLELGDSALYFCASSVGVGTGAYNEQFFGPGTRLTVL.

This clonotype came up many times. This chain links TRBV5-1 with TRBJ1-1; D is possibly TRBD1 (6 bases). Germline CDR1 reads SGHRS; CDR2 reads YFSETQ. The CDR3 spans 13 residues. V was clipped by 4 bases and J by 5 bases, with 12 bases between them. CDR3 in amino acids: CASSTGSVTEAFF. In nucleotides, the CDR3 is TGCGCCAGCAGCACAGGGTCGGTGACTGAAGCTTTCTTT.